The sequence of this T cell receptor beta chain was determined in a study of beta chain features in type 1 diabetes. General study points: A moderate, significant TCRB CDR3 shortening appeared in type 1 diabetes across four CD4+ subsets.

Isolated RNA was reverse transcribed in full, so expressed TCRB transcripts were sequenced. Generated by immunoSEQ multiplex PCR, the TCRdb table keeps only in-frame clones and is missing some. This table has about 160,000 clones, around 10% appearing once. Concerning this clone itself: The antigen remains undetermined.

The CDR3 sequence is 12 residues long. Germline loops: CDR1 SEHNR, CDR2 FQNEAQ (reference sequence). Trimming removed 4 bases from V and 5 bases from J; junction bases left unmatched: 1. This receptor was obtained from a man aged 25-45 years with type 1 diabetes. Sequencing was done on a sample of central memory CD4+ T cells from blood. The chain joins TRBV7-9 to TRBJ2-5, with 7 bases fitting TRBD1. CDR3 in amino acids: CASSSQGETQYF. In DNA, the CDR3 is TGTGCCAGCAGCTCACAGGGGGAGACCCAGTACTTC.